Listed here is a single T cell receptor beta chain. What it recognizes is unknown. The data belong to a study of OX40 agonist ivuxolimab in advanced cancers. Looking at the study overall: Aged roughly 23 to 80 with a mean of about 60 years, they were almost 85% male. Notes on the study in general: Expanded clones were, on average, more numerous among CD8+ T cells than CD4+. There were also nonresponders showing low normalized T-cell clonal expansion.

CDR1 is SQVTM, CDR2 ANQGSEA, per germline. CDR3 size: 14 residues. Trimming removed 5 bases from V and 1 base from J; junction bases left unmatched: 4. Sequencing was performed with immunoSEQ multiplex PCR; in TCRdb, only in-frame clones are kept and a portion is missing. The table records roughly 60,000 clones, about 83% of them present only once. The sequence came from an adult with an advanced solid tumor such as melanoma, head and neck, liver or kidney cancer. This chain links TRBV29-1 with TRBJ2-3, with 9 nucleotides matching TRBD1. The input for sequencing was CD4+ or CD8+ T cells sorted from blood, taken in a trial of the OX40 agonist ivuxolimab. CDR3 in DNA: TGCAGCGTTCTCCGGGACAGGGGCACAGATACGCAGTATTTT. This gives the protein CSVLRDRGTDTQYF.